What follows are 28 T cell receptor beta chains derived from one specimen sequenced in a study of B cell selection in AIRE deficiency. The sorted conventional CD4 T cells were gated as CD4+CD127+. Profiled with immunoSEQ multiplex PCR; TCRdb holds only in-frame clones, not every one. The sample shows some 25,000 clones, nearly 97% of them seen only once. Specimen: CD4+CD127+ conventional T cells sorted from PBMCs. The receptors were sampled from a human donor in good health.

This rearrangement joins TRBV5-1 to TRBJ2-3; 7 bases are a match to TRBD1. CDR1 and CDR2 (germline): SGHRS, YFSETQ. V lost 4 bases to trimming and J lost 2 bases; unmatched junction nucleotides: 4. The CDR3 has 14 residues. Here the CDR3 DNA reads TGCGCCAGCAGCGTAGGGGGCCCCACAGATACGCAGTATTTT. Residues: CASSVGGPTDTQYF. Supplemented by reference TRBV5-1 and TRBJ2-3, the full variable domain reads KAGVTQTPRYLIKTRGQQVTLSCSPISGHRSVSWYQQTPGQGLQFLFEYFSETQRNKGNFPGRFSGRQFSNSRSEMNVSTLELGDSALYLCASSVGGPTDTQYFGPGTRLTVL.

V is TRBV2 and J is TRBJ2-2; no firm D call. CDR1 is SNHLY, CDR2 FYNNEI, per germline. The CDR3 spans 14 residues. Between the trimmed V and J ends, which lost 2 bases and 0 bases, there was a span of 4 bases. CDR3 in amino acids: CASSESTNTGELFF. Written as DNA, the CDR3 is TGTGCCAGCAGTGAATCCACGAACACCGGGGAGCTGTTTTTT.

The V call is TRBV29-1, the J call TRBJ2-7, with 8 bases identical to TRBD2. The CDR3 has 14 amino acids. The germline V gene encodes CDR1 SQVTM and CDR2 ANQGSEA. V was pared by 4 bases and J by 0 bases, with 5 bases of the junction left unmatched. The CDR3 is CSVAWSGSSYEQYF. The CDR3 region has the DNA TGCAGCGTTGCATGGAGCGGGAGCTCCTACGAGCAGTACTTC.

The chain employs TRBV7-9 and TRBJ1-5; 8 nucleotides match TRBD1. The V gene's germline CDR1 is SEHNR and CDR2 FQNEAQ (reference sequence). Unmatched junction bases numbered 3, after V lost 5 bases and J lost 6 bases. The CDR3 contains 13 residues. The CDR3 sequence is CASSAGQGQPQHF. The CDR3 nucleotides read TGTGCCAGCAGCGCCGGACAGGGTCAGCCCCAGCATTTT.

The V call is TRBV7-6, the J call TRBJ2-3, with 8 bases lining up with TRBD1. The CDR3 contains 15 residues. Germline trimming cut 1 base from V and 3 bases from J; bases unmatched to any gene: 3. CDR1 SGHVS and CDR2 FNYEAQ come from the germline V gene. CDR3 region: CASSLGTGRTDTQYF. CDR3 bases: TGTGCCAGCAGCTTAGGGACAGGGAGGACAGATACGCAGTATTTT. Full variable domain (missing parts from reference TRBV7-6 and TRBJ2-3): GAGVSQSPRYKVTKRGQDVALRCDPISGHVSLYWYRQALGQGPEFLTYFNYEAQQDKSGLPNDRFSAERPEGSISTLTIQRTEQRDSAMYRCASSLGTGRTDTQYFGPGTRLTVL.

DNA of the CDR3: TGCGCCAGCACTGCCGGCGGGGCCCCTTACAATGAGCAGTTCTTC. Translation: CASTAGGAPYNEQFF. This chain connects TRBV10-1 to TRBJ2-1; possible D gene TRBD2, 6 bases. Trimming took 7 bases from V and 4 from J, leaving 17 bases between them. CDR1 and CDR2 from the germline V gene are WNHNN and SYGVQD (reference sequence). CDR3 length: 15 amino acids.

The genes are TRBV4-2 and TRBJ2-2; the match to TRBD2 covers 12 bases. This CDR3 has 19 amino acids. V gave up 4 bases and J gave up 4 bases; unmatched junction bases: 13. Germline V gene sequence: CDR1 LGHNA, CDR2 YNFKEQ. CDR3 sequence: CASSLQLAGGIVRTGELFF. The CDR3 region has the DNA TGTGCCAGCAGCCTCCAACTAGCGGGGGGCATTGTCCGCACCGGGGAGCTGTTTTTT.

The chain joins TRBV7-8 to TRBJ2-3; no definite D call. The CDR3 has 18 amino acids. V lost 5 bases and J lost 0, with 21 bases in between. Germline V lookup: CDR1 SGHVS, CDR2 FQNEAQ. The CDR3 DNA follows: TGTGCCAGCAGCCCCCGGCGGACGTTAAAGTCTAGCACAGATACGCAGTATTTT. It yields the protein CASSPRRTLKSSTDTQYF.

The chain combines TRBV5-1 with TRBJ2-3; 7 nucleotides line up with TRBD2. V was pared by 0 bases and J by 4 bases, with 2 bases of the junction left unmatched. The CDR3 spans 14 residues. Germline V gives CDR1 SGHRS, CDR2 YFSETQ. CDR3 nucleotide sequence: TGCGCCAGCAGCTTGGGAGCGGGATCAGATACGCAGTATTTT. Its translation: CASSLGAGSDTQYF.

The chain uses TRBV18 and TRBJ2-2; possible D gene TRBD2, 5 bases. Germline CDR1 reads KGHSH; CDR2 reads LQKENI. Trimming pared 0 bases from V and 4 bases from J, leaving 9 bases between. The CDR3 length is 15 residues. The CDR3 coding sequence is TGTGCCAGCTCACCACCGGGAGCGAGCACCGGGGAGCTGTTTTTT. Its translation is CASSPPGASTGELFF.

This clone was seen just once. The chain recombines TRBV19 with TRBJ2-7; D is unresolved. The germline CDR1 and CDR2 sequences are LNHDA and SQIVND (reference sequence). The CDR3 is made up of 14 amino acids. Deletions cut 1 base from V and 1 base from J, with 8 bases between. The CDR3, as DNA: TGTGCCAGTAGTATAGGGGCTGCTTCCTACGAGCAGTACTTC. Protein: CASSIGAASYEQYF. Based on the CDR3 plus reference TRBV19 and TRBJ2-7, the full variable domain is DGGITQSPKYLFRKEGQNVTLSCEQNLNHDAMYWYRQDPGQGLRLIYYSQIVNDFQKGDIAEGYSVSREKKESFPLTVTSAQKNPTAFYLCASSIGAASYEQYFGPGTRLTVT.

This sequence joins TRBV5-4 and TRBJ2-3, with 9 bases identical to TRBD2. The J segment lost 5 bases and the V segment lost 1 base, leaving 11 bases of the junction unmatched. Germline CDR1 SGHNT, CDR2 YYREEE (reference sequence). The CDR3 runs 17 residues. CDR3 residues: CASSLFGAGGWEDTQYF. CDR3 coding DNA: TGTGCCAGCAGCTTGTTCGGAGCGGGAGGCTGGGAAGATACGCAGTATTTT.

The DNA of the CDR3 is TGTGCCAGTAGTAATCCCTCAGGGAGTCAAAGTGGCTACACCTTC. It specifies CASSNPSGSQSGYTF. The V gene is TRBV19, the J gene TRBJ1-2, with D perhaps TRBD1 (5 bases). Trimming took 4 bases from V and 7 from J, leaving 19 bases between them. CDR3 length: 15 residues. CDR1 and CDR2 (germline): LNHDA, SQIVND (reference sequence). Complete variable domain (other parts from reference TRBV19 and TRBJ1-2): DGGITQSPKYLFRKEGQNVTLSCEQNLNHDAMYWYRQDPGQGLRLIYYSQIVNDFQKGDIAEGYSVSREKKESFPLTVTSAQKNPTAFYLCASSNPSGSQSGYTFGSGTRLTVV.

The gene calls are TRBV15 and TRBJ1-4; D perhaps matches TRBD1 (6 bases). Trimming cost V 0 bases and J 8 bases, with 10 bases left between them. The CDR3 has 14 residues. Per germline, CDR1 LNHNV and CDR2 YYDKDF (reference sequence). DNA of the CDR3: TGTGCCACCAGCAGAGACCGGGGGGGCGAAAAACTGTTTTTT. Protein: CATSRDRGGEKLFF.

The V and J genes are TRBV5-1 and TRBJ1-2; maybe TRBD1 (5 bases). With 2 bases removed from V and 3 bases from J, the gap between germline ends came to 14 bases. Germline loops: CDR1 SGHRS, CDR2 YFSETQ. The CDR3 spans 15 residues. As DNA, the CDR3 is TGCGCCAGCAGCTTTGGACAATTCGGGGACTATGGCTACACCTTC. It translates to CASSFGQFGDYGYTF.

The V and J genes are TRBV15 and TRBJ1-1; D possibly corresponds to TRBD1 (6 bases). V dropped 1 base and J dropped 8 bases, with 11 bases sitting between them. Germline lookup yields CDR1 LNHNV and CDR2 YYDKDF (reference sequence). This CDR3 comprises 13 residues. This CDR3 reads CATSRGGGSEAFF. The CDR3, as DNA: TGTGCCACCAGCAGAGGAGGGGGTTCCGAAGCTTTCTTT.

This clone was detected once. This chain uses TRBV5-4 with TRBJ1-6; tentative D call: TRBD1 (6 bases). V lost 4 bases and J 5 bases, leaving 16 bases between the germline ends. The CDR3 runs to 16 residues. Germline V gene data show CDR1 as SGHNT and CDR2 as YYREEE (reference sequence). CDR3 residues: CASSPTGWANNSPLHF. The CDR3, as DNA: TGTGCCAGCAGCCCGACAGGATGGGCCAATAATTCACCCCTCCACTTT.

The genes are TRBV10-1 and TRBJ2-3; possibly TRBD2 for D (6 bases). In germline, CDR1 is WNHNN, CDR2 SYGVQD (reference sequence). The CDR3 extends over 12 amino acids. The V end lost 9 bases, the J end lost 2 bases, and 9 bases lay between the germline ends. DNA of the CDR3: TGCGCCAGTCGGGACTCCACAGATACGCAGTATTTT. This sequence encodes CASRDSTDTQYF.

The rearrangement joins TRBV18 to TRBJ2-1; 7 nucleotides match TRBD2. V lost 4 bases to trimming and J lost 8 bases; unmatched junction nucleotides: 14. The CDR3 contains 16 residues. Germline CDR1 KGHSH, CDR2 LQKENI. CDR3: CASSRRTGTNHDEQFF. CDR3 sequence (DNA): TGTGCCAGCTCACGCCGAACCGGGACTAATCACGATGAGCAGTTCTTC.

Notes on this clone: The sample holds other DNA sequences that translate to the same CDR3. The chain couples TRBV10-3 to TRBJ1-1; tentatively, D is TRBD1 (5 bases). The CDR3 covers 11 residues. CDR1 ENHRY and CDR2 SYGVKD come from the germline V gene. The V end was cut by 3 bases, the J end by 8 bases, with 7 bases between. This CDR3 reads CAISDGTEAFF. The CDR3 DNA follows: TGTGCCATCAGTGACGGGACGGAAGCTTTCTTT.

The V gene is TRBV7-2, the J gene TRBJ2-5; 9 nucleotides match TRBD2. This CDR3 is 14 amino acids long. CDR1 SGHTA and CDR2 FQGNSA come from the germline V gene. The V gene end was trimmed by 3 bases and the J gene end by 3 bases; junction bases not matched to a gene: 2. The CDR3 DNA follows: TGTGCCAGCAGCTTGGGACTAGCCGAAGAGACCCAGTACTTC. Its protein product is CASSLGLAEETQYF.

The chain couples TRBV5-1 to TRBJ1-4; D unresolved. The CDR3 is 15 amino acids. V was shortened by 3 bases and J by 8 bases, with 17 bases between the two germline ends. Germline V gives CDR1 SGHRS, CDR2 YFSETQ. CDR3 sequence (DNA): TGCGCCAGCAGCTCACTGGGGTTTTGGCAGGAAAAACTGTTTTTT. Protein: CASSSLGFWQEKLFF.

This rearrangement joins TRBV18 to TRBJ2-5; no reliable D call. CDR3 length: 14 residues. Trimming shortened V by 6 bases and J by 5 bases, and 16 bases separated the two germline ends. Germline lookup yields CDR1 KGHSH and CDR2 LQKENI. CDR3: CASSGVQNGETQYF. The DNA for the CDR3 is TGTGCCAGCTCGGGCGTTCAGAACGGGGAGACCCAGTACTTC.

The table lists this clone with a few counts. The V and J genes are TRBV6-5 and TRBJ1-1; no firm D call. There are 14 residues in the CDR3. Between the trimmed V and J ends, which lost 7 bases and 2 bases, there was a span of 14 bases. The germline gives CDR1 MNHEY, CDR2 SVGAGI. CDR3 protein: CASKPSDGNTEAFF. CDR3 in DNA: TGTGCCAGCAAACCCTCAGACGGAAACACTGAAGCTTTCTTT.

This clone was counted only a few times. J is TRBJ2-5 and V is TRBV6-5; D is unclear. There are 13 residues in the CDR3. CDR1 MNHEY and CDR2 SVGAGI come from the germline V gene. Trimming left V 7 bases short and J 4 bases short, with 13 bases between. CDR3 nucleotides: TGTGCCAGCACCTCCTCCCCTTTAGAGACCCAGTACTTC. Translating it yields CASTSSPLETQYF.

Of note for this clone: Other nucleotide sequences in the sample specify the same CDR3. This chain connects TRBV7-9 to TRBJ2-3; D is uncertain. Germline assignment: CDR1 SEHNR and CDR2 FQNEAQ (reference sequence). The germline V and J ends were trimmed by 1 base and 0 bases, with 5 bases remaining between them. The CDR3 length is 14 residues. DNA of the CDR3: TGTGCCAGCAGCTTAGGGCAGAGCACAGATACGCAGTATTTT. It translates to CASSLGQSTDTQYF.

This rearrangement joins TRBV19 to TRBJ1-2; possible D gene TRBD1, 5 bases. In germline, CDR1 is LNHDA, CDR2 SQIVND (reference sequence). This CDR3 comprises 16 residues. The V gene lost 0 bases and the J gene lost 2 bases, with 13 bases spanning the gap. Here the CDR3 reads CASSIDPQAGNYGYTF. In nucleotides, the CDR3 is TGTGCCAGTAGTATAGACCCACAGGCGGGGAACTATGGCTACACCTTC.

V gene TRBV6-5 combines with J gene TRBJ2-7, with TRBD2 matching 9 bases. The junction had 6 bases not matched to a gene; V was cut back by 0 bases and J by 6 bases. Germline CDR1 MNHEY, CDR2 SVGAGI. CDR3 length equals 15 residues. The CDR3 loop is CASSYSPSGKGEQYF. CDR3 nucleotide sequence: TGTGCCAGCAGTTACTCCCCTAGCGGGAAAGGCGAGCAGTACTTC.